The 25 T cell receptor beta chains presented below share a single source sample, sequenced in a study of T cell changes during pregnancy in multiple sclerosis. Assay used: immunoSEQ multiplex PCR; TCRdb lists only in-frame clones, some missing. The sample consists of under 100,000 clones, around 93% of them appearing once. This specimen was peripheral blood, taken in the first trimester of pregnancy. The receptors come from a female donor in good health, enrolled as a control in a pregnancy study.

The CDR3 DNA reads TGCGCCAGCAGCTTTCTCGGGACAGGCCAAGAGACCCAGTACTTC. Translated: CASSFLGTGQETQYF. The chain has TRBV5-1 and TRBJ2-5; 8 nucleotides match TRBD1. The length of the CDR3 is 15 residues. Germline V gene sequence: CDR1 SGHRS, CDR2 YFSETQ. The junction had 4 bases not matched to a gene; V was cut back by 2 bases and J by 1 base.

For the CDR3, the DNA is TGTGCCAGCAGCGTAGTGAGGGGGCCCCCTGGTGAATATGGCTACACCTTC. Translation: CASSVVRGPPGEYGYTF. The J gene is TRBJ1-2, the V gene TRBV9; 7 nucleotides align to TRBD1. Trimming removed 0 bases from V and 5 bases from J; junction bases left unmatched: 13. The CDR3 spans 17 residues. Germline lookup yields CDR1 SGDLS and CDR2 YYNGEE.

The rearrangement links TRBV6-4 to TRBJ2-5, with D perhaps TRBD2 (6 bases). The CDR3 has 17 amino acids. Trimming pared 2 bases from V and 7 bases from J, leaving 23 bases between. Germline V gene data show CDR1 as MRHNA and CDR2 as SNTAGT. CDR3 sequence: CASSDTPPTSAEGTQYF. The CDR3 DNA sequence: TGTGCCAGCAGTGACACCCCCCCCACCTCGGCGGAGGGGACCCAGTACTTC.

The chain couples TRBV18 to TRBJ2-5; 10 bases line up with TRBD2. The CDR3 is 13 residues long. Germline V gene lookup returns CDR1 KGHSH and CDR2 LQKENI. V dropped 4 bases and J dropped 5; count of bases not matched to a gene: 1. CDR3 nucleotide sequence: TGTGCCAGCTCACAGGGACTAGCGGAGACCCAGTACTTC. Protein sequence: CASSQGLAETQYF. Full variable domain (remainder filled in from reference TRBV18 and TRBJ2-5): NAGVMQNPRHLVRRRGQEARLRCSPMKGHSHVYWYRQLPEEGLKFMVYLQKENIIDESGMPKERFSAEFPKEGPSILRIQQVVRGDSAAYFCASSQGLAETQYFGPGTRLLVL.

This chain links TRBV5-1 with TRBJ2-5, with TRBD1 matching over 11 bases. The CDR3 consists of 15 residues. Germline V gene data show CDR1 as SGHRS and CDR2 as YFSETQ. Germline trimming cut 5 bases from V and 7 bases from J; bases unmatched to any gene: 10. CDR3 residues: CASSSTAGQGGTQYF. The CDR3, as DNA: TGCGCCAGCAGTTCTACCGCGGGACAGGGGGGGACCCAGTACTTC.

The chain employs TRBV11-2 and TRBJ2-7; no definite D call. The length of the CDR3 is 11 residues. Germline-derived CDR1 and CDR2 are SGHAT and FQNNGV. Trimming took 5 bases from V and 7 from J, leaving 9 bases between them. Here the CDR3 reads CASSLGQEQYF. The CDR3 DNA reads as TGTGCCAGCAGCCTTGGGCAGGAGCAGTACTTC.

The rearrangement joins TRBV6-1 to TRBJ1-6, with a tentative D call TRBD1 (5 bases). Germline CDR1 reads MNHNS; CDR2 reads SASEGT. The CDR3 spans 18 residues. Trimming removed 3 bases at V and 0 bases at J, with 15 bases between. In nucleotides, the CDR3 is TGTGCCAGCAGTGACCGGCTCAGGGCGAGCTCCTATAATTCACCCCTCCACTTT. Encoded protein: CASSDRLRASSYNSPLHF.

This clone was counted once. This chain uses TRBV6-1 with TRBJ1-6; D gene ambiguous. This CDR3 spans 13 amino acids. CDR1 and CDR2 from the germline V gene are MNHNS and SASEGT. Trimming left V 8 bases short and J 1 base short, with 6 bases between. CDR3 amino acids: CASSGSYNSPLHF. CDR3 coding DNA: TGTGCCAGCTCCGGGTCCTATAATTCACCCCTCCACTTT.

The chain's CDR3 is CASSATGDPTYEQYF. The CDR3 DNA sequence: TGTGCCAGCAGCGCCACAGGCGACCCGACCTACGAGCAGTACTTC. The chain recombines TRBV9 with TRBJ2-7; possibly TRBD1 for D (5 bases). The CDR3 sequence is 15 residues long. Trimming left V 3 bases short and J 2 bases short, with 15 bases between. Per germline, CDR1 SGDLS and CDR2 YYNGEE.

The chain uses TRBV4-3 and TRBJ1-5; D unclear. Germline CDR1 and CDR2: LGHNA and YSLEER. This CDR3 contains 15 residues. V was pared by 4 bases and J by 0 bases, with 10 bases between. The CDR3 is CASSRVYDSNQPQHF. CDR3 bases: TGCGCCAGCAGCCGAGTGTATGATAGCAATCAGCCCCAGCATTTT.

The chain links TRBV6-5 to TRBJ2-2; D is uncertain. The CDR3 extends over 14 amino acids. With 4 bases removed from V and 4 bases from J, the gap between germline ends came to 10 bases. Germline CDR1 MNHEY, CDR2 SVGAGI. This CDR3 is CASSSTDTTGELFF. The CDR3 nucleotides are TGTGCCAGCAGTTCTACCGACACCACCGGGGAGCTGTTTTTT.

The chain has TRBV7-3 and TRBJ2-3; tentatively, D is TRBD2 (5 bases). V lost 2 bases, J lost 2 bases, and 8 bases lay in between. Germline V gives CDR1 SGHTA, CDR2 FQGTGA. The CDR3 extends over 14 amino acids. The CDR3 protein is CASSLGRDTDTQYF. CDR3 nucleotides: TGTGCCAGCAGCTTAGGACGGGACACAGATACGCAGTATTTT.

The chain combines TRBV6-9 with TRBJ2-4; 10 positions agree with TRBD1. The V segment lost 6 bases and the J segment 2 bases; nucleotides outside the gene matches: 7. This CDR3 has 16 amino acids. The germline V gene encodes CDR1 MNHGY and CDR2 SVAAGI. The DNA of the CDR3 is TGTGCCAGCAGCTCGGACAGGGGGTCGTCCAAAAACATTCAGTACTTC. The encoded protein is CASSSDRGSSKNIQYF.

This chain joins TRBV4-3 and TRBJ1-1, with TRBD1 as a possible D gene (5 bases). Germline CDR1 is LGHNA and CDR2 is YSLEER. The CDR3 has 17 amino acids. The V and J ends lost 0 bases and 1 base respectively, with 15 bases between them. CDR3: CASSQDFLGTPNTEAFF. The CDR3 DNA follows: TGCGCCAGCAGCCAAGACTTTTTGGGGACTCCGAACACTGAAGCTTTCTTT.

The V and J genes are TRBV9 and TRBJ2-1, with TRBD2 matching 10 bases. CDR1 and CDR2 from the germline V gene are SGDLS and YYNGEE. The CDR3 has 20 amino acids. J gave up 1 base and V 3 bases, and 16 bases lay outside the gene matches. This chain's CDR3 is CASSEGGGLAGERSYNEQFF. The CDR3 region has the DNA TGTGCCAGCAGCGAGGGTGGAGGGCTAGCGGGGGAGAGATCCTACAATGAGCAGTTCTTC. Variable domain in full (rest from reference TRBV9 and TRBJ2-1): DSGVTQTPKHLITATGQRVTLRCSPRSGDLSVYWYQQSLDQGLQFLIQYYNGEERAKGNILERFSAQQFPDLHSELNLSSLELGDSALYFCASSEGGGLAGERSYNEQFFGPGTRLTVL.

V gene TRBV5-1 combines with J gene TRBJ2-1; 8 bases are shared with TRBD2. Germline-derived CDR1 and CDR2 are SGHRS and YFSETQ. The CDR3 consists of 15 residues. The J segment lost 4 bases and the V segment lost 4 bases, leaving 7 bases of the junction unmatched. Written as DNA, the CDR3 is TGCGCCAGCAGCGGGGGATTAGCGGGATACAATGAGCAGTTCTTC. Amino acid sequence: CASSGGLAGYNEQFF.

CDR3 bases: TGTGCCAGCAGCCTAATCGGGGAACAGGGGGCAAAGCAGTACTTC. Translated, it gives CASSLIGEQGAKQYF. The chain recombines TRBV9 with TRBJ2-7, with 9 bases fitting TRBD1. This CDR3 spans 15 amino acids. J gave up 8 bases and V 4 bases, and 13 bases lay outside the gene matches. Germline CDR1 SGDLS, CDR2 YYNGEE.

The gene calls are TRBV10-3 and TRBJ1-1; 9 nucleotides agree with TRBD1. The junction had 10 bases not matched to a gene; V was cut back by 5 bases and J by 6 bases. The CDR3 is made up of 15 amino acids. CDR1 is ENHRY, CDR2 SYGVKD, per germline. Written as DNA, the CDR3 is TGTGCCATCAGTAACCCGGGACAGGGAGTTGCTGAAGCTTTCTTT. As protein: CAISNPGQGVAEAFF.

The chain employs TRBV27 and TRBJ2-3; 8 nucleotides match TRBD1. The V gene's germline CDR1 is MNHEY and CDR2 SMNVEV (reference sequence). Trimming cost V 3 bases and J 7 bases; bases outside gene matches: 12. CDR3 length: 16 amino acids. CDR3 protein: CASSLLPRQGKHTQYF. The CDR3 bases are TGTGCCAGCAGTTTGCTCCCCCGACAGGGGAAGCATACGCAGTATTTT.

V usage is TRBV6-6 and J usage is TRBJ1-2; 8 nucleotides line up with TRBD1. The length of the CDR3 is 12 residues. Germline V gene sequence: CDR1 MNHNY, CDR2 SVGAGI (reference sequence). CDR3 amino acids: CAGGQGNYGYTF. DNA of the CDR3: TGTGCGGGAGGACAGGGCAACTATGGCTACACCTTC.

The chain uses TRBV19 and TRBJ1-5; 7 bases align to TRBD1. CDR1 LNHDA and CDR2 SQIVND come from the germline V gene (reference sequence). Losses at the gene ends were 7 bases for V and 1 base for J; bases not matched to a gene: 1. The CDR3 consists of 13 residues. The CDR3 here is CASTGQSNQPQHF. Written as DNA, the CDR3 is TGTGCCAGTACGGGACAGAGCAATCAGCCCCAGCATTTT.

CDR3 amino acids: CASSEGGVYNEQFF. The CDR3, as DNA: TGTGCCAGCAGTGAGGGCGGGGTCTACAATGAGCAGTTCTTC. The rearrangement links TRBV25-1 to TRBJ2-1; weak D call: TRBD2 (6 bases). Germline assignment: CDR1 MGHDK and CDR2 SYGVNS. This CDR3 has 14 amino acids. Trimming took off 3 bases at V and 3 bases at J, with 9 bases between the two ends.

CDR3 residues: CASSQDPNSGANVLTF. For the CDR3, the DNA is TGCGCCAGCAGCCAAGACCCCAACTCTGGGGCCAACGTCCTGACTTTC. The chain has TRBV4-3 and TRBJ2-6; no definite D call. This CDR3 has 16 residues. Per germline, CDR1 LGHNA and CDR2 YSLEER. Trimming removed 0 bases from V and 0 bases from J, with 6 bases in between.

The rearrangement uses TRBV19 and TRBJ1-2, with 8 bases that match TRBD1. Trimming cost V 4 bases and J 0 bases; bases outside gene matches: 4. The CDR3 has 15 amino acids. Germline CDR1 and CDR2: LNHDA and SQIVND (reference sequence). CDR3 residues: CASSTRQGTNYGYTF. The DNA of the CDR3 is TGTGCCAGTAGTACTCGACAGGGGACTAACTATGGCTACACCTTC.

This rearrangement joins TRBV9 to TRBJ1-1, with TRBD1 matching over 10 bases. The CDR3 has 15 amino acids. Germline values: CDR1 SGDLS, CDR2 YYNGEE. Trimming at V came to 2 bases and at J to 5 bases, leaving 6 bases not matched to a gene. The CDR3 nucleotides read TGTGCCAGCAGCGTGGGGACAGGGGCGCGGACTGAAGCTTTCTTT. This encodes CASSVGTGARTEAFF.